The sequence of this TCR beta chain was determined in a study of blood T cell repertoires in COVID-19. On the study more broadly: The United States, Italy and Spain provided the acute and convalescent COVID-19 samples.

Trimming at V came to 4 bases and at J to 7 bases, leaving 6 bases not matched to a gene. CDR1 is MDHEN and CDR2 is SYDVKM in the germline V gene. The CDR3 is 14 residues long. In the original processing: For nucleated cells, counts were estimated from reference gene primer amplification. TCRdb's table, derived via immunoSEQ multiplex PCR, lists solely in-frame clones and lacks some. V and J calls plus clone size are reproduced from that table; the DNA served to infer D and trimming. The table records around 120,000 clones, about 77% of them present only once. Sequencing used peripheral blood. The clonotype was recovered from a human donor in a cohort sampled during active COVID-19. This chain uses TRBV28 with TRBJ1-5, with 8 bases lining up with TRBD1. In DNA, the CDR3 is TGTGCCAGCAGTTCAGGGGGCGCGAGGCAGCCCCAGCATTTT. Amino acids: CASSSGGARQPQHF. Full variable domain (rest looked up from reference TRBV28 and TRBJ1-5): DVKVTQSSRYLVKRTGEKVFLECVQDMDHENMFWYRQDPGLGLRLIYFSYDVKMKEKGDIPEGYSVSREKKERFSLILESASTNQTSMYLCASSSGGARQPQHFGDGTRLSIL.